This T cell receptor (beta chain) emerged from a study of T cells after posttransplantation cyclophosphamide. TCRdb's table, derived via immunoSEQ multiplex PCR, lists solely in-frame clones and lacks some. Altogether approximately 30,000 clones are present, 80% to 90% being singletons, with the ten largest covering about 15%. This CDR3 is 14 amino acids long. Germline loops: CDR1 SGHAT, CDR2 FQNNGV. Trimming took off 4 bases at V and 1 base at J, with 9 bases between the two ends. The clonotype comes from a woman in her thirties or forties with a blood cancer, CMV-positive, and with a related stem cell donor. The material sequenced was PBMCs. This chain connects TRBV11-2 to TRBJ2-3; D perhaps matches TRBD1 (5 bases). CDR3 nucleotides: TGTGCCAGCAGCTCCAGGGTAGGCACAGATACGCAGTATTTT. Encoded protein: CASSSRVGTDTQYF.